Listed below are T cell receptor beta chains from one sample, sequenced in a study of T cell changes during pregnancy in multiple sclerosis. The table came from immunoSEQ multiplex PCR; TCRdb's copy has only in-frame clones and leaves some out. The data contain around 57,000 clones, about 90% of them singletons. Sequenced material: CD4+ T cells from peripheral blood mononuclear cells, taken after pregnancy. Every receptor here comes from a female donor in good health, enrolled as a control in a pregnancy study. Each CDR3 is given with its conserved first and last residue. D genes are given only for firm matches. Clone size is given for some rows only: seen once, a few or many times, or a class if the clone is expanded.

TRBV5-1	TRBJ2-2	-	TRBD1	TGCGCCAGCAGCAATCGACAGGGCGACACCGGGGAGCTGTTTTTT	CASSNRQGDTGELFF
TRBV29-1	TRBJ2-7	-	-	TGCAGCGCCGGGGACACATCCTACGAGCAGTACTTC	CSAGDTSYEQYF
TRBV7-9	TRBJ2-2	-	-	TGTGCCAGCAGCACATGGGACTCCAACACCGGGGAGCTGTTTTTT	CASSTWDSNTGELFF
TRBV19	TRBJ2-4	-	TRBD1	TGTGCCAGTAAACGGGACAGGGGTAGCAAAAACATTCAGTACTTC	CASKRDRGSKNIQYF
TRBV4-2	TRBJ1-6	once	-	TGTGCCAGCCGGTATGAGGCCCGCTCACCCCTCCACTTT	CASRYEARSPLHF
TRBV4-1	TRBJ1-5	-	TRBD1	TGCGCCAGCAGCCAAGAGACAGGGAAGGAGGGAAGGAGCAATCAGCCCCAGCATTTT	CASSQETGKEGRSNQPQHF
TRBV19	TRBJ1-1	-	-	TGTGCCAGTAGTATACGGGGGAACCTGAACACTGAAGCTTTCTTT	CASSIRGNLNTEAFF
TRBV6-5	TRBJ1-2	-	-	TGTGCCAGCAGAGTACAGGACAACTATGGCTACACCTTC	CASRVQDNYGYTF
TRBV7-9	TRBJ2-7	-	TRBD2	TGTGCCAGCAGAGGACTAGCGGGGGGCCCCTACGAGCAGTACTTC	CASRGLAGGPYEQYF
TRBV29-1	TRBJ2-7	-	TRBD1	TGCAGCGTTCAAAGAGGGGTCGGAAGGGACAGGAGATTTTACGAGCAGTACTTC	CSVQRGVGRDRRFYEQYF
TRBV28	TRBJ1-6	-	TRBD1	TGTGCCAGCAACACAGGACAGGGCTGGGATTCACCCCTCCACTTT	CASNTGQGWDSPLHF
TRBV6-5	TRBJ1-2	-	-	TGTGCCAGCAAGACCCCTGGGGGCAACTATGGCTACACCTTC	CASKTPGGNYGYTF
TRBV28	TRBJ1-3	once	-	TGTGCCACCCTCCTAACCTCTGGAAACACCATATATTTT	CATLLTSGNTIYF
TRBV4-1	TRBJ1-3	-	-	TGCGCCAGCAGCCAAGATCCCGCCACAGGGAGCCCGCAAGGGAACACCATATATTTT	CASSQDPATGSPQGNTIYF
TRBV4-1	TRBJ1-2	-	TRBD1	TGCGCCAGCAGCCAAGTAGGGCAGGGGGGAGGCTACACCTTC	CASSQVGQGGGYTF
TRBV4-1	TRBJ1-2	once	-	TGCGCCAGCAGCCAAGATCCCCGGGGCTATGGCTACACCTTC	CASSQDPRGYGYTF
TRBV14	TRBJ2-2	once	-	TGTGCCAGCAGCCCTCGACACAACACCGGGGAGCTGTTTTTT	CASSPRHNTGELFF
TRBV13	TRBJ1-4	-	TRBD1	TGTGCCAGCAGCCAGGGTAACAGGGGTGAAAAACTGTTTTTT	CASSQGNRGEKLFF
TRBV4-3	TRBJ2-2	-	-	TGCGCCAGCAGCCAAGAGTCGGGCGGGGAGCTGTTTTTT	CASSQESGGELFF
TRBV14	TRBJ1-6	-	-	TGTGCCAGCAGCGAACGAGGTTTCTCACCCCTCCACTTT	CASSERGFSPLHF
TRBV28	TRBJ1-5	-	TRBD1	TGTGCCAGCAGGGAGGGACAGGCCAATCAGCCCCAGCATTTT	CASREGQANQPQHF
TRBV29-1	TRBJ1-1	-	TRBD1	TGCAGCGTTGGACAGGGGGTGAACACTGAAGCTTTCTTT	CSVGQGVNTEAFF
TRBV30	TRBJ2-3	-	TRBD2	TGTGCCTGGAGTGTACTAGCGGGGTTCACAGATACGCAGTATTTT	CAWSVLAGFTDTQYF
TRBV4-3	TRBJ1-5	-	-	TGCGCCAGCAGCCAAGATAGGGGTCAGCCCCAGCATTTT	CASSQDRGQPQHF
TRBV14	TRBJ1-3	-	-	TGTGCCAGCAGTTCCAGGGGAAACACCATATATTTT	CASSSRGNTIYF
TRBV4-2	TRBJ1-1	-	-	TGTGCCAGCAGCCAAGATCCGGGATTCCCCACTGAAGCTTTCTTT	CASSQDPGFPTEAFF
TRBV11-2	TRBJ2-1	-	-	TGTGCCAGCAGCTCAGGGCGACAGGCTAACAATGAGCAGTTCTTC	CASSSGRQANNEQFF
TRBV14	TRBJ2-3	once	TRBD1	TGTGCCAGCAGCCTGCCGGGACAGGGGAGAGATACGCAGTATTTT	CASSLPGQGRDTQYF
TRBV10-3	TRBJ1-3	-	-	TGTGCCATCAGTGACGGGGGAACTGGAAACACCATATATTTT	CAISDGGTGNTIYF
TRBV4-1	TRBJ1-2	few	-	TGCGCCAGCAGCCAGCCGACCCACCGACAGAATGGCTACACCTTC	CASSQPTHRQNGYTF
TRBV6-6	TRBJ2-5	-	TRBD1	TGTGCCAGCAGTTACCAGGACAGGGGAGAGACCCAGTACTTC	CASSYQDRGETQYF
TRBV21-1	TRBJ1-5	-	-	TGTGCCAGCAGCAACCCCCGCGAGGGCAGGGAGGGGGAGCAGCCCCAGCATTTT	CASSNPREGREGEQPQHF
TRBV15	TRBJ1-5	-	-	TGTGCCACCAGCATACGTCTGGGGGGGGCTCGACAGCCCCAGCATTTT	CATSIRLGGARQPQHF
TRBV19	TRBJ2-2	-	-	TGTGCCAGTAGTATTATTGGGCAGCAGAACACCGGGGAGCTGTTTTTT	CASSIIGQQNTGELFF
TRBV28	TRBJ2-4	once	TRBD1	TGTGCCAGCGGTGGACAGGGGGAATCGGCCAAAAACATTCAGTACTTC	CASGGQGESAKNIQYF
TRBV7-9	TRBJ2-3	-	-	TGTGCCAGCAGCTTACTCCAGGGCGGTTCAGATACGCAGTATTTT	CASSLLQGGSDTQYF
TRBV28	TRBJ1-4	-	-	TGTGCCAGCAGTTTATGGCGGGGGACTAATGAAAAACTGTTTTTT	CASSLWRGTNEKLFF
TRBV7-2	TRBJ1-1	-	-	TGTGCCAGCAGCTTAGGTCCCAGTCTGAACACTGAAGCTTTCTTT	CASSLGPSLNTEAFF
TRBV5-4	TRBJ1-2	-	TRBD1	TGTGCCAGCAGCTTGGGAATCACCGGGACAGGGGTACGTGGCTACACCTTC	CASSLGITGTGVRGYTF
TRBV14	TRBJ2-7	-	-	TGTGCCAGCAGCGGCCTCCCGGGCTCCTACGAGCAGTACTTC	CASSGLPGSYEQYF
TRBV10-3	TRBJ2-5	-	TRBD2	TGTGCCATCAGTGAGAACCAGCGGGGGCCCGTGGATGAGACCCAGTACTTC	CAISENQRGPVDETQYF
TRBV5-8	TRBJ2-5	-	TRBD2	TGTGCCAGCAGCTCCCGTGATGGGCTAGCGGGGATCCGAGAGACCCAGTACTTC	CASSSRDGLAGIRETQYF
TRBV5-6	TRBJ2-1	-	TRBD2	TGTGCCAGCAGCTTGCTAGCGGGGGGATCTTTGAGCAATGAGCAGTTCTTC	CASSLLAGGSLSNEQFF
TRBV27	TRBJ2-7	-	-	TGTGCCAGCAGTTCTCAGGGCGACTACGAGCAGTACTTC	CASSSQGDYEQYF
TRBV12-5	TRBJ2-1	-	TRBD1	TGTGCTAGTGGTTTGGACTCGACAGGGTACCGTGAGCAGTTCTTC	CASGLDSTGYREQFF
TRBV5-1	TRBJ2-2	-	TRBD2	TGCGCCAGCAGCCCCAATTCTGCGGGGGGCGGCACCGGGGAGCTGTTTTTT	CASSPNSAGGGTGELFF